The present entry profiles one T cell receptor (beta chain) with its context. The junction departs from the called germline gene at one end, perhaps through a read error. These data come from a study of brain metastases from non-small cell lung cancer. Using immunoSEQ multiplex PCR, the repertoire was profiled, and TCRdb retains in-frame clones only, with some absent. The sample contains more than 550 clones, approximately 90% of which appear only once. The CDR3 is 13 amino acids. Looked up from germline, CDR1 is LNHDA and CDR2 is SQIVND (reference sequence). The material sequenced was primary lung tumor tissue. V gene TRBV19 combines with J gene TRBJ1-1, with 7 bases fitting TRBD1. The source of this sequence is a donor at least 40 years old with non-small cell lung cancer. The CDR3 loop is CASSIRGPDEVFF. The CDR3 coding sequence is TGTGCCAGTAGTATTAGGGGGCCGGATGAAGTTTTCTTT.